Detailed here is one T cell receptor beta chain. The antigen remains undetermined. Conventional CD4+ T cells were sorted from blood as CD25-low CD127-high cells. This sample was included in a study of regulatory and conventional T cells in RAG deficiency. V lost 1 base and J 2 bases, leaving 6 bases between the germline ends. The V gene's germline CDR1 is MDHEN and CDR2 SYDVKM. The CDR3 totals 14 residues. Study results and limitations: Other subsets showed about 10-fold reductions, but Treg unique TCR beta sequences fell 95 to 100-fold in these patients. Sorted Omenn CD25-high CD127-low cells may not be bona fide Tregs. In Omenn syndrome, Treg and Tconv repertoires overlapped >75%.

Profiling relied on immunoSEQ multiplex PCR, and the TCRdb table lists in-frame clones only, not all of them. The table has some 23,000 clones, around 92% seen once. These data were also filed under a second study, of regulatory T cells. That paper adds: The PCR used 52 TRBV and 13 TRBJ primers. Skewed V and J usage and few unique V-J pairs marked patient repertoires, most in Tregs.

The origin of this receptor is a human donor in good health. Source material: CD4+ T cells sorted from blood. This chain connects TRBV28 to TRBJ1-5; unclear D gene. This CDR3 reads CASSLSRGNQPQHF. The CDR3 DNA is TGTGCCAGCAGTTTATCCCGGGGCAATCAGCCCCAGCATTTT.